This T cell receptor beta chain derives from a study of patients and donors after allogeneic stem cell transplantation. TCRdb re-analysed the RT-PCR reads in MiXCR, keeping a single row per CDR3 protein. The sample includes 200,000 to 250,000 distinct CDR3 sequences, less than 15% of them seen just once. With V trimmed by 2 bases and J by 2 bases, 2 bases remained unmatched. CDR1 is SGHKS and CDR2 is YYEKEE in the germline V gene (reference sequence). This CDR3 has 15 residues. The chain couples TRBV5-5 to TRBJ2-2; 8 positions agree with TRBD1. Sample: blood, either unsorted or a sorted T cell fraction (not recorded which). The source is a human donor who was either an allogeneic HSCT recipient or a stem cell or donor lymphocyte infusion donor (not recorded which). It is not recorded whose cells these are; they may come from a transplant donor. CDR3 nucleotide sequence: TGTGCCAGCAGCTTACAGGGGGGAAACACCGGGGAGCTGTTTTTT. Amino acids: CASSLQGGNTGELFF.